This T cell receptor beta chain was sequenced during a study of blood T cell repertoires in COVID-19. In the study overall: The United States, Italy and Spain supplied acute and convalescent COVID-19 samples. PBMCs, B-cell-depleted T cells, or T cells provided the cDNA or gDNA that made up the material.

This clone was observed a single time. The authors' processing: Researchers report that nucleated cell counts were estimated from reference gene primer amplification. TCRdb keeps only in-frame clones here, not all; method: immunoSEQ multiplex PCR. That table supplies the V and J calls and clone size; D and trimming were determined from the DNA. The sample shows about 250,000 clones, just under 85% of them seen only once. The CDR3 is 16 amino acids. V lost 5 bases to trimming and J lost 0 bases; unmatched junction nucleotides: 7. Germline V gene data show CDR1 as LNHDA and CDR2 as SQIVND (reference sequence).

The chain links TRBV19 to TRBJ1-3; 7 bases align to TRBD1. This TCR was recovered from a man aged 50-60 years with acute or convalescent COVID-19. The sample taken for sequencing was peripheral blood. CDR3 nucleotide sequence: TGTGCCAGTAGTGTGACAGGGTCAGCCTCTGGAAACACCATATATTTT. It specifies CASSVTGSASGNTIYF.